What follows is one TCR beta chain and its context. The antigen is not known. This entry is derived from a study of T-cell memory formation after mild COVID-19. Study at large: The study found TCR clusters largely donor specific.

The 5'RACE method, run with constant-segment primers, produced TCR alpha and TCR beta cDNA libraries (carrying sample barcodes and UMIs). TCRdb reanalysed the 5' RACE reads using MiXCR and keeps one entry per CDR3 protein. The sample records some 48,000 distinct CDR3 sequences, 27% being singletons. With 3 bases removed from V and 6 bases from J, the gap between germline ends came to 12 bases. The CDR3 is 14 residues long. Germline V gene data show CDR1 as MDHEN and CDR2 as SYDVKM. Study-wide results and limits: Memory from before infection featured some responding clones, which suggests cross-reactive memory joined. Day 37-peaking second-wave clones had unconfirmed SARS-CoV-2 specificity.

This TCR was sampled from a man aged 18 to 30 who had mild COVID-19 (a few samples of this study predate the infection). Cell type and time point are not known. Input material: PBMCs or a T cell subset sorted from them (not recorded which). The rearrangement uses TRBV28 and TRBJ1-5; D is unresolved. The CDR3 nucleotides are TGTGCCAGCAGTTTGTCCAACTGGGGTCAGCCCCAGCATTTT. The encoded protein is CASSLSNWGQPQHF.